Listed here is a single TCR beta chain. The antigen remains unidentified. The data derive from a study of cytotoxic CD8 clonotypes in ibrutinib-treated CLL. The study's findings and limits: Exceeding age-matched healthy donors, baseline clonality also tracked the counts of circulating CD8+ T cells. Rising at ibrutinib response, clonality subsequently fell back toward baseline at progression. Sustained-remission and progressing patients had unequal sampling times.

Per germline, CDR1 LGHNA and CDR2 YNFKEQ. The CDR3 runs to 11 residues. V lost 6 bases to trimming and J lost 4 bases, with 5 bases between them. Only in-frame clones appear in the TCRdb table, and some are missing; sequencing was by immunoSEQ multiplex PCR. The table has some 130,000 clones, around 85% seen once. The chain carries TRBV4-2 and TRBJ2-3; no clear D. The clonotype was recovered from a human donor with chronic lymphocytic leukemia. The material was PBMCs, obtained after 24 months of ibrutinib treatment. In DNA form, the CDR3 reads TGTGCCAGCAGGTTAGCAGATACGCAGTATTTT. As protein: CASRLADTQYF.